Listed below are T cell receptor beta chains from one sample, sequenced in a study of shared clonotypes between healthy human individuals. The data were produced by immunoSEQ multiplex PCR, yet TCRdb's version contains in-frame clones alone and is incomplete. This sample yields about 2 million clones, of which over 85% are seen a single time; 0.1% to 0.15% belongs to the top ten. Sequencing used naive CD4+ T cells sorted from blood. The receptors were sampled from a man between 18 and 29 years old in good health. The CDR3 runs from the conserved cysteine through the conserved F or W. Fields, in order: J gene, V gene, CDR3 protein.

>TRBJ2-6|TRBV11-2
CASSLMGRLPGANVLTF
>TRBJ1-1|TRBV29-1
CSVHRGNTEAFF
>TRBJ1-2|TRBV9
CASSGPTGENGYTF
>TRBJ2-2|TRBV7-2
CASSLVGTSGFAGELFF
>TRBJ1-6|TRBV6-4
CASSDLSSPLHF
>TRBJ1-5|TRBV7-8
CASSSLTGGNQPQHF
>TRBJ1-4|TRBV5-1
CASSFQGSVDEKLFF
>TRBJ2-7|TRBV27
CASSLRHPMVEQYF
>TRBJ2-1|TRBV6-5
CASSYPGTSVQFF
>TRBJ2-7|TRBV5-1
CASSRGPTASYEQYF
>TRBJ2-7|TRBV13
CASSWRSGGIVAYEQYF
>TRBJ2-2|TRBV5-1
CASSSRRGLAGGAGELFF
>TRBJ1-6|TRBV7-2
CASSLAIQGGNSPLHF
>TRBJ1-2|TRBV30
CAWSQYLETGAPGYTF
>TRBJ2-3|TRBV29-1
CSCGDRAGDTQYF
>TRBJ2-3|TRBV5-1
CASSSGVTDTQYF
>TRBJ2-5|TRBV30
CAWSVARTSSQETQYF
>TRBJ2-2|TRBV30
CAWSGGTGLNTGELFF
>TRBJ1-2|TRBV2
CASSATGGQAFNYGYTF
>TRBJ1-2|TRBV7-9
CASSLREGGYTF
>TRBJ2-5|TRBV5-1
CASSLVGGQETQYF
>TRBJ2-1|TRBV9
CASSVAGGGAYNEQFF
>TRBJ1-2|TRBV6-5
CASSRDRGTGGYTF
>TRBJ2-2|TRBV6-4
CASRQGGGTGELFF
>TRBJ1-4|TRBV5-4
CASSRTGTNEKLFF
>TRBJ1-5|TRBV6-1
CASRVGGPNQPQHF
>TRBJ2-1|TRBV10-3
CAISESGQAAHEQFF
>TRBJ2-1|TRBV5-1
CASRYRLAGVDEQFF
>TRBJ2-3|TRBV7-8
CASSGTEDTQYF
>TRBJ2-7|TRBV10-3
CAIPGGEGFYEQYF
>TRBJ1-1|TRBV5-6
CASSLGPSGTVNTEAFF
>TRBJ2-3|TRBV4-1
CASSQERLAGGTDTQYF
>TRBJ1-5|TRBV29-1
CSVQGSNQPQHF
>TRBJ1-4|TRBV28
CASSLGAREKLFF
>TRBJ2-1|TRBV10-1
CASSETQEQFF
>TRBJ1-6|TRBV2
CASSEAGYSPLHF
>TRBJ1-6|TRBV6-6
CASSYSWTSYNSPLHF
>TRBJ1-1|TRBV19
CASSPSGGTEAFF
>TRBJ2-1|TRBV6-5
CASSYFQLANEQFF
>TRBJ1-1|TRBV10-3
CAISDPQGVTEAFF